The rows below give T cell receptor beta chains drawn from one sample of a study of patients and donors after allogeneic stem cell transplantation. Via MiXCR, TCRdb re-called the RT-PCR reads, giving one row per CDR3 protein. The sample records hundreds of thousands of distinct CDR3 sequences, roughly 17% being singletons. Material: blood, either unsorted or a sorted T cell fraction (not recorded which). Receptors were obtained from a human donor who was either an allogeneic HSCT recipient or a stem cell or donor lymphocyte infusion donor (not recorded which). It is not recorded whose cells these are; they may come from a transplant donor. Each CDR3 is given with its conserved first and last residue. Fields, in order: clone size, J gene, V gene, CDR3 protein. Only some rows state a clone size, as once, few, many or a class for expanded clones.

clone size: NA
J gene: TRBJ2-7
V gene: TRBV6-2/TRBV6-3
CDR3 protein: CASSRQGERYEQYF

clone size: NA
J gene: TRBJ2-5
V gene: TRBV25-1
CDR3 protein: CASSKGSRNPAGETQYF

clone size: NA
J gene: TRBJ2-4
V gene: TRBV18
CDR3 protein: CASSVRPKNIQYF

clone size: many
J gene: TRBJ2-1
V gene: TRBV5-1
CDR3 protein: CASSLGDGRSYNEQFF

clone size: few
J gene: TRBJ2-1
V gene: TRBV29-1
CDR3 protein: CSVGGGGEQFF

clone size: many
J gene: TRBJ2-5
V gene: TRBV27
CDR3 protein: CASSLWAGPQETQYF

clone size: NA
J gene: TRBJ1-3
V gene: TRBV9
CDR3 protein: CASSVGMKQGNTIYF

clone size: NA
J gene: TRBJ1-3
V gene: TRBV2
CDR3 protein: CASNPWGSGNTIYF

clone size: NA
J gene: TRBJ1-6
V gene: TRBV10-2
CDR3 protein: CASSLTGKRSPLHF

clone size: once
J gene: TRBJ1-1
V gene: TRBV20-1
CDR3 protein: CSARDDYFLGREAFF